This T cell receptor (beta chain) was documented in a study of shared clonotypes between healthy human individuals. The CDR3 extends over 14 amino acids. Per the germline V gene, CDR1 is LNHDA and CDR2 is SQIVND (reference sequence). Original analysis: Filtering differed for immunoSEQ, which gave only junction sequences without quality scores. The repertoire was sequenced with immunoSEQ multiplex PCR; TCRdb's copy has only in-frame clones and lacks some. V, J and clone size were drawn from that table, and D and trimming were deduced from the DNA. The sample contains 2 million to 2.5 million clones, 92% of which appear only once. On this clone itself: At one of its ends the junction is not consistent with the germline gene, which may arise from a read error.

The V gene is TRBV19, the J gene TRBJ2-2; the D gene is possibly TRBD1 (6 bases). The sample was naive CD4+ T cells from PBMCs. Indicated subset: CD45RA+ positively selected. This receptor was identified in a man younger than 35 in good health. Some clones in this sample may be carry-over from other donors' samples. CDR3 sequence: CASSVDRNIGELFF. In DNA form, the CDR3 reads TGTGCCAGTAGTGTAGACAGGAACATCGGGGAGCTGTTTTTT.